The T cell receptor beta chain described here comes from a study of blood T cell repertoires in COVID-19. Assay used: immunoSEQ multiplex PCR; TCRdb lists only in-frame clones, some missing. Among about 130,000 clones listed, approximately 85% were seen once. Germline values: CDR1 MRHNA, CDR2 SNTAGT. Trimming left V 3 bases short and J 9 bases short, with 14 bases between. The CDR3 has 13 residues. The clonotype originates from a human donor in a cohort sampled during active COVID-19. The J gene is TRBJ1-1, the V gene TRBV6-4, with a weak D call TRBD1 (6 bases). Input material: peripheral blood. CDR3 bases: TGTGCCAGCAGTGAGGGGGTAGGGACAAAAGCTTTCTTT. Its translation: CASSEGVGTKAFF.